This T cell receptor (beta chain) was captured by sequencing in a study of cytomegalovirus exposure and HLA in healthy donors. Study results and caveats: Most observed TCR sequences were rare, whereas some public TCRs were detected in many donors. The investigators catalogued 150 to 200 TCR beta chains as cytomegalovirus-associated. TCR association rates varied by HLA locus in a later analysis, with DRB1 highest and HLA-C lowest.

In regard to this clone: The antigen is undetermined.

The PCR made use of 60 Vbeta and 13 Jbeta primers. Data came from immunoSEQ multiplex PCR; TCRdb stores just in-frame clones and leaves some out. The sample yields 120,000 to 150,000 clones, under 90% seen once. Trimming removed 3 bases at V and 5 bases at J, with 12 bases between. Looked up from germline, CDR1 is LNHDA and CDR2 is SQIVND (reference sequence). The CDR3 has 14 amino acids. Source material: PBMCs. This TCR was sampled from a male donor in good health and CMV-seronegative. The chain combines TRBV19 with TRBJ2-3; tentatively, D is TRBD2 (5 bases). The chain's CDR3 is CASSIGLAGDTQYF. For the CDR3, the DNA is TGTGCCAGTAGTATCGGGCTAGCCGGAGATACGCAGTATTTT.